A selection of T cell receptor beta chains follows, all from one sample in a study of blood T cell repertoires in COVID-19. Profiling relied on immunoSEQ multiplex PCR, and the TCRdb table lists in-frame clones only, not all of them. The repertoire holds more than 110,000 clones, with under 90% as singletons. The specimen sequenced was peripheral blood. The receptors shown here come from a human donor in a cohort sampled during active COVID-19. The CDR3 runs from the conserved cysteine through the conserved F or W. Each record gives: clone size, V gene, D gene, J gene, CDR3 protein, CDR3 DNA. The D gene is left open where the match is weak. Expanded clones are given a class, and other clones once, few, many or no size at all.

-	TRBV18	-	TRBJ1-1	CASSPPTGANTEAFF	TGTGCCAGCTCACCACCGACCGGAGCGAACACTGAAGCTTTCTTT
-	TRBV5-5	-	TRBJ1-1	CASSLVRATEAFF	TGTGCCAGCAGCTTGGTAAGAGCCACTGAAGCTTTCTTT
-	TRBV19	-	TRBJ2-2	CASSIGWAGLGAGELFF	TGTGCCAGTAGTATAGGGTGGGCAGGGCTAGGCGCCGGGGAGCTGTTTTTT
-	TRBV5-1	-	TRBJ2-7	CASSFNRVEQYF	TGCGCCAGCAGCTTTAACAGGGTCGAGCAGTACTTC
-	TRBV6-2/TRBV6-3	-	TRBJ2-2	CASSPLEDTGELFF	TGTGCCAGCAGCCCCCTAGAGGACACCGGGGAGCTGTTTTTT
-	TRBV9	-	TRBJ1-6	CASSALAGRSPLHF	TGTGCCAGCAGCGCCCTGGCGGGCCGTTCACCCCTCCACTTT
-	TRBV12-5	TRBD1	TRBJ1-1	CASGSTGTGATARTEAFF	TGTGCTAGTGGTAGCACCGGGACAGGGGCGACCGCTAGGACTGAAGCTTTCTTT
-	TRBV7-2	-	TRBJ1-1	CASSNDGHPNTEAFF	TGTGCCAGCAGCAATGACGGACACCCGAACACTGAAGCTTTCTTT
-	TRBV6-6	-	TRBJ2-3	CASASKGLATDTQYF	TGTGCCAGCGCTAGCAAGGGACTCGCGACAGATACGCAGTATTTT
-	TRBV4-3	TRBD2	TRBJ2-1	CASSQAPGLAYNEQFF	TGCGCCAGCAGCCAGGCCCCGGGACTAGCGTACAATGAGCAGTTCTTC
once	TRBV5-5	-	TRBJ2-4	CASSPVFRGKNIQYF	TGTGCCAGCAGCCCAGTGTTTCGGGGCAAAAACATTCAGTACTTC
-	TRBV28	-	TRBJ2-1	CASSQDRMSSYNEQFF	TGTGCCAGCAGCCAAGACAGGATGAGCTCCTACAATGAGCAGTTCTTC
-	TRBV15	-	TRBJ1-2	CATSIPTVYGYTF	TGTGCCACCAGCATCCCGACAGTCTATGGCTACACCTTC
-	TRBV6-6	TRBD2	TRBJ2-7	CASTLAGGYEQYF	TGTGCCAGCACCCTAGCGGGGGGCTACGAGCAGTACTTC
-	TRBV7-9	TRBD1	TRBJ2-1	CASSLGPTGRNEQFF	TGTGCCAGCAGCTTGGGACCGACAGGGAGAAATGAGCAGTTCTTC
-	TRBV6-5	-	TRBJ1-5	CASSYRGPGPQHF	TGTGCCAGCAGTTACAGGGGTCCCGGGCCCCAGCATTTT
once	TRBV7-2	-	TRBJ1-4	CASSLDRGDEKLFF	TGTGCCAGCAGCTTAGATCGAGGCGATGAAAAACTGTTTTTT
-	TRBV6-5	TRBD1	TRBJ2-6	CASSLDRAGANVLTF	TGTGCCAGCAGTTTGGACAGGGCCGGGGCCAACGTCCTGACTTTC
-	TRBV28	TRBD1	TRBJ1-5	CASRSGGSSNQPQHF	TGTGCCAGCAGGTCAGGGGGTAGCAGCAATCAGCCCCAGCATTTT
few	TRBV19	TRBD2	TRBJ2-7	CASRYRGTSGSSYEQYF	TGTGCCAGTAGGTATAGAGGGACTAGCGGAAGCTCCTACGAGCAGTACTTC
-	TRBV5-4	TRBD1	TRBJ1-1	CASRKNQGGGTEAFF	TGTGCCAGCAGAAAAAACCAGGGGGGTGGCACTGAAGCTTTCTTT
-	TRBV12-1	-	TRBJ2-7	CASSWDGTGDTYEQYF	TGTGCCAGCAGCTGGGACGGGACAGGGGACACCTACGAGCAGTACTTC
-	TRBV7-8	TRBD1	TRBJ2-1	CASSVDRGTYNEQFF	TGTGCCAGCAGCGTGGACAGGGGGACCTACAATGAGCAGTTCTTC
-	TRBV7-8	-	TRBJ1-2	CASSLGVGVNYGYTF	TGTGCCAGCAGCTTAGGGGTTGGAGTTAACTATGGCTACACCTTC
-	TRBV5-5	TRBD2	TRBJ2-5	CASSLGLAGGQETQYF	TGTGCCAGCAGCTTGGGGTTAGCGGGGGGGCAAGAGACCCAGTACTTC
-	TRBV12-3/TRBV12-4	-	TRBJ2-5	CASSLQGETQYF	TGTGCCAGCAGTTTACAGGGAGAGACCCAGTACTTC
-	TRBV7-6	-	TRBJ1-1	CASSPSGQGTTEAFF	TGTGCCAGCAGCCCCTCGGGCCAGGGAACCACTGAAGCTTTCTTT
-	TRBV2	-	TRBJ1-3	CASSLFSGNTIYF	TGTGCCAGCTCGTTGTTCTCTGGAAACACCATATATTTT
-	TRBV7-9	-	TRBJ2-7	CASSYYEEQYF	TGTGCCAGCAGCTATTATGAGGAGCAGTACTTC
-	TRBV5-4	TRBD1	TRBJ2-7	CASSLAPKGASYEQYF	TGTGCCAGCAGCTTGGCGCCAAAGGGGGCGTCCTACGAGCAGTACTTC
-	TRBV7-8	TRBD1	TRBJ2-1	CASSLDRGRRNEQFF	TGTGCCAGCAGCTTAGACAGGGGGCGCAGGAATGAGCAGTTCTTC
-	TRBV14	-	TRBJ2-2	CASSQEWGSKGNTGELFF	TGTGCCAGCAGCCAAGAGTGGGGCAGTAAGGGAAACACCGGGGAGCTGTTTTTT
once	TRBV5-4	TRBD2	TRBJ2-1	CASSLGGSGVVYNEQFF	TGTGCCAGCAGCTTGGGAGGTAGCGGGGTTGTCTACAATGAGCAGTTCTTC
-	TRBV18	TRBD2	TRBJ2-1	CASSDASGWAYNEQFF	TGTGCCAGCTCAGACGCTAGCGGGTGGGCCTACAATGAGCAGTTCTTC
-	TRBV6-6	-	TRBJ2-7	CASSRGASYEQYF	TGTGCCAGCAGCCGGGGGGCTTCCTACGAGCAGTACTTC
-	TRBV18	-	TRBJ2-7	CASSLQSSYEQYF	TGTGCCAGCTCACTGCAGTCCTCCTACGAGCAGTACTTC
-	TRBV19	-	TRBJ2-2	CASSTRKPNTGELFF	TGTGCCAGTAGTACCAGGAAACCAAACACCGGGGAGCTGTTTTTT
-	TRBV6-5	-	TRBJ2-5	CASSLSWVSRETQYF	TGTGCCAGCAGCTTGAGTTGGGTATCTAGAGAGACCCAGTACTTC
-	TRBV6-2/TRBV6-3	TRBD1	TRBJ2-5	CASSYGTVQETQYF	TGTGCCAGCAGTTACGGGACAGTCCAAGAGACCCAGTACTTC
-	TRBV11-2	-	TRBJ1-6	CASSQDTSNSPLHF	TGTGCCAGCAGCCAAGACACATCCAATTCACCCCTCCACTTT
-	TRBV5-6	-	TRBJ1-6	CASSSGLGFSPLHF	TGTGCCAGCAGCTCTGGACTGGGATTTTCACCCCTCCACTTT
-	TRBV7-8	TRBD2	TRBJ2-3	CASSLSPWGGSDTQYF	TGTGCCAGCAGCCTCTCCCCTTGGGGGGGGTCAGATACGCAGTATTTT
few	TRBV19	-	TRBJ1-1	CASSINSQAILNTEAFF	TGTGCCAGTAGTATTAACAGCCAGGCCATCTTAAACACTGAAGCTTTCTTT
-	TRBV5-1	-	TRBJ1-1	CASSSPRGGVHSEAFF	TGCGCCAGCAGCTCCCCCCGGGGGGGGGTGCACTCTGAAGCTTTCTTT
-	TRBV27	TRBD1	TRBJ1-5	CASWGRGDFLGNQPQHF	TGTGCCAGCTGGGGCAGGGGGGACTTCTTGGGCAATCAGCCCCAGCATTTT
once	TRBV4-2	-	TRBJ1-1	CASSQESGMNTEAFF	TGTGCCAGCAGCCAAGAATCGGGGATGAACACTGAAGCTTTCTTT
-	TRBV18	-	TRBJ1-2	CASSPQQDSFGYGYTF	TGTGCCAGCTCACCTCAACAGGACAGTTTTGGGTATGGCTACACCTTC
-	TRBV6-4	TRBD2	TRBJ2-2	CASSPLAGGRTGELFF	TGTGCCAGCAGCCCCCTAGCGGGGGGACGAACCGGGGAGCTGTTTTTT
-	TRBV7-2	-	TRBJ2-5	CASSLASRETQYF	TGTGCCAGCAGCTTAGCGTCTCGAGAGACCCAGTACTTC
-	TRBV5-6	TRBD2	TRBJ2-3	CASSFVAGDLFSTDTQYF	TGTGCCAGCAGCTTTGTAGCGGGGGACTTATTTAGCACAGATACGCAGTATTTT
-	TRBV3-1/TRBV3-2	-	TRBJ1-6	CASSQDIGRNSPLHF	TGTGCCAGCAGCCAAGATATCGGGAGGAATTCACCCCTCCACTTT
-	TRBV5-6	-	TRBJ2-7	CASSLLGTYEQYF	TGTGCCAGCAGCTTGCTAGGTACCTACGAGCAGTACTTC
few	TRBV5-5	-	TRBJ1-1	CASTVGSRLNTEAFF	TGTGCCAGCACCGTTGGTTCCAGATTGAACACTGAAGCTTTCTTT
-	TRBV5-8	TRBD1	TRBJ1-2	CASSLGPGTGGKNYGYTF	TGTGCCAGCAGCTTGGGCCCCGGGACAGGGGGTAAAAACTATGGCTACACCTTC
-	TRBV5-4	-	TRBJ1-6	CASSPGGRVGSPLHF	TGTGCCAGCAGCCCCGGAGGAAGGGTCGGCTCACCCCTCCACTTT